Below, 19 T cell receptor beta chains from the same sample are listed, as sequenced in a study of blood T cell repertoires in COVID-19. Some clones are missing from TCRdb's copy, which holds only in-frame ones; the method was immunoSEQ multiplex PCR. The sample shows under 140,000 clones, around four fifths of them seen only once. Sequenced: peripheral blood. The source is a woman aged 60-75 years with acute or convalescent COVID-19.

The J gene is TRBJ1-5, the V gene TRBV11-3, with TRBD1 as a possible D gene (5 bases). Germline CDR1 SGHNT, CDR2 YENEEA. The CDR3 runs 16 residues. Trimming cost V 5 bases and J 5 bases, with 19 bases left between them. The CDR3 DNA sequence: TGTGCCAGCAGCCTAACGGCTTCAGGGTGGGATCAGCCCCAGCATTTT. Amino acids: CASSLTASGWDQPQHF.

The DNA of the CDR3 is TGTGCCAGCAGCCACAGGGTGAACACTGAAGCTTTCTTT. This sequence encodes CASSHRVNTEAFF. The chain combines TRBV6-5 with TRBJ1-1, with D perhaps TRBD1 (6 bases). CDR3 size: 13 residues. Between the trimmed V and J ends, which lost 6 bases and 0 bases, there was a span of 8 bases. The germline CDR1 and CDR2 sequences are MNHEY and SVGAGI.

This clone was picked up one time. The chain links TRBV10-3 to TRBJ2-2, with D unclear. The CDR3 contains 13 residues. Between the trimmed V and J ends, which lost 0 bases and 7 bases, there was a span of 6 bases. Germline V gene data show CDR1 as ENHRY and CDR2 as SYGVKD. The CDR3 coding sequence is TGTGCCATCAGTGAGTCGAGTGGCGGGGAGCTGTTTTTT. Its translation: CAISESSGGELFF.

The gene calls are TRBV5-4 and TRBJ1-1; TRBD1 agrees at 9 bases. Looked up from germline, CDR1 is SGHNT and CDR2 is YYREEE (reference sequence). The trim removed 4 bases at V and 1 base at J, leaving 2 bases unmatched. This CDR3 contains 14 residues. The CDR3 DNA sequence: TGTGCCAGCAGCCCGACAGGGGGGAACACTGAAGCTTTCTTT. This sequence encodes CASSPTGGNTEAFF.

The chain employs TRBV7-2 and TRBJ2-2; 8 bases fit TRBD1. After removal of 2 bases from V and 7 bases from J, the junction contained 3 bases not matched to a gene. The CDR3 runs 14 residues. CDR1 is SGHTA, CDR2 FQGNSA, per germline. Here the CDR3 reads CASSLQGASGELFF. For the CDR3, the DNA is TGTGCCAGCAGCTTACAGGGGGCTAGCGGGGAGCTGTTTTTT.

In this sample, this clone turned up once. The J gene is TRBJ2-7, the V gene TRBV23-1; TRBD1 is a possible D gene (7 bases). TRBV23-1 falls under the ORF class, with uncertain function. This CDR3 has 15 residues. Between the trimmed V and J ends, which lost 0 bases and 0 bases, there was a span of 9 bases. CDR3 amino acids: CASSQSQGGSYEQYF. The CDR3 nucleotides are TGCGCCAGCAGTCAATCGCAGGGGGGCTCCTACGAGCAGTACTTC.

In this sample, this clone turned up a few times. The chain is built from TRBV9 and TRBJ1-4; D may be TRBD1 (5 bases). CDR3 length: 15 amino acids. Trimming took 3 bases from V and 4 from J, leaving 13 bases between them. Looked up from germline, CDR1 is SGDLS and CDR2 is YYNGEE. DNA of the CDR3: TGTGCCAGCAGCGGGCAGGGATGGGGTAATGAAAAACTGTTTTTT. Amino acids: CASSGQGWGNEKLFF.

The chain links TRBV7-3 to TRBJ2-1, with a weak D call TRBD2 (6 bases). CDR1 is SGHTA and CDR2 is FQGTGA in the germline V gene. The V gene lost 5 bases and the J gene lost 4 bases, with 18 bases spanning the gap. The CDR3 consists of 16 residues. The CDR3 DNA sequence: TGTGCCAGCAGCCGCGTGCGGGCTAGCGAGTACAATGAGCAGTTCTTC. Protein sequence: CASSRVRASEYNEQFF.

The chain carries TRBV11-3 and TRBJ1-3, with 7 bases that match TRBD1. Germline assignment: CDR1 SGHNT and CDR2 YENEEA. Trimming took 5 bases from V and 1 from J; bases not matched to a gene: 2. The CDR3 runs to 14 residues. CDR3 DNA sequence: TGTGCCAGCAGCATGACAGGGTCTGGAAACACCATATATTTT. Amino acids: CASSMTGSGNTIYF.

This chain links TRBV25-1 with TRBJ1-2; D unclear. V lost 3 bases to trimming and J lost 0 bases, with 11 bases between them. CDR3 length equals 15 residues. Germline CDR1 and CDR2: MGHDK and SYGVNS. CDR3 residues: CASSELSGANYGYTF. In DNA form, the CDR3 reads TGTGCCAGCAGTGAGCTCTCCGGGGCTAACTATGGCTACACCTTC.

This clone turned up a few times. DNA of the CDR3: TGCGCCAGCAGCCAAAGCGGACAGGGGGGGGATACGCAGTATTTT. Amino acid sequence: CASSQSGQGGDTQYF. V and J are TRBV4-3 and TRBJ2-3; 10 bases are a match to TRBD1. V shed 2 bases and J 6 bases; nucleotides not matched to a gene: 5. The CDR3 runs to 15 residues. Germline CDR1 and CDR2: LGHNA and YSLEER.

This clone was seen a few times. J is TRBJ1-2 and V is TRBV5-1; D not certain. The CDR3 is made up of 14 amino acids. The germline V and J ends were trimmed by 2 bases and 4 bases, with 12 bases remaining between them. Per germline, CDR1 SGHRS and CDR2 YFSETQ. CDR3 sequence: CASSFGQEGYGYTF. Here the CDR3 DNA reads TGCGCCAGCAGCTTCGGGCAGGAGGGCTATGGCTACACCTTC.

V usage is TRBV28 and J usage is TRBJ1-4, with 11 bases aligning to TRBD1. This CDR3 comprises 15 residues. The germline V gene encodes CDR1 MDHEN and CDR2 SYDVKM. Unmatched junction bases numbered 3, after V lost 2 bases and J lost 7 bases. In DNA, the CDR3 is TGTGCCAGCAGTTTACCGGGACAGGGGGGTGAAAAACTGTTTTTT. Translated, it gives CASSLPGQGGEKLFF.

The chain joins TRBV19 to TRBJ1-2; 8 bases line up with TRBD1. The V gene end was trimmed by 7 bases and the J gene end by 4 bases; junction bases not matched to a gene: 8. Germline CDR1 and CDR2: LNHDA and SQIVND (reference sequence). CDR3 size: 14 residues. The CDR3 protein is CASKDRALGYGYTF. In DNA, the CDR3 is TGTGCCAGTAAGGACAGGGCTCTCGGCTATGGCTACACCTTC. Variable domain in full (rest from reference TRBV19 and TRBJ1-2): DGGITQSPKYLFRKEGQNVTLSCEQNLNHDAMYWYRQDPGQGLRLIYYSQIVNDFQKGDIAEGYSVSREKKESFPLTVTSAQKNPTAFYLCASKDRALGYGYTFGSGTRLTVV.

J is TRBJ2-3 and V is TRBV24-1, with D maybe TRBD1 (7 bases). This CDR3 spans 16 amino acids. CDR1 is KGHDR and CDR2 is SFDVKD in the germline V gene. Trimming removed 1 base at V and 4 bases at J, with 14 bases between. This chain's CDR3 is CATSDFEQGGADTQYF. CDR3 coding DNA: TGTGCCACCAGTGATTTCGAGCAGGGGGGAGCAGATACGCAGTATTTT.

The chain uses TRBV7-7 and TRBJ2-5, with 10 bases fitting TRBD1. Looked up from germline, CDR1 is SSHAT and CDR2 is FNYEAQ (reference sequence). This CDR3 is built from 15 residues. The V gene end was trimmed by 4 bases and the J gene end by 5 bases; junction bases not matched to a gene: 7. CDR3 nucleotides: TGTGCCAGCAGCTCTGACAGGGGGCGCGGTGAGACCCAGTACTTC. Residues: CASSSDRGRGETQYF.

The chain is built from TRBV4-1 and TRBJ1-4, with TRBD1 identical over 7 bases. Trimming took 5 bases from V and 4 from J; bases not matched to a gene: 1. Germline V CDR1 and CDR2: MGHRA, YSYEKL. The CDR3 covers 13 residues. Written as DNA, the CDR3 is TGCGCCAGCAGCGACAGGGTTAATGAAAAACTGTTTTTT. It is translated as CASSDRVNEKLFF.

The chain combines TRBV10-1 with TRBJ1-1, with TRBD1 as a possible D gene (5 bases). CDR1 is WNHNN, CDR2 SYGVQD, per germline (reference sequence). The CDR3 contains 10 residues. The V end was cut by 8 bases, the J end by 5 bases, with 6 bases between. The DNA for the CDR3 is TGCGCCAGCGGGGGGACTGAAGCTTTCTTT. Protein product: CASGGTEAFF.

The rearrangement uses TRBV19 and TRBJ1-1; D remains unclear. V dropped 3 bases and J dropped 1 base, with 9 bases sitting between them. The CDR3 covers 14 residues. CDR1 and CDR2 (germline): LNHDA, SQIVND (reference sequence). CDR3 in amino acids: CASSIQARNTEAFF. The CDR3 bases are TGTGCCAGTAGTATCCAAGCTCGGAACACTGAAGCTTTCTTT.